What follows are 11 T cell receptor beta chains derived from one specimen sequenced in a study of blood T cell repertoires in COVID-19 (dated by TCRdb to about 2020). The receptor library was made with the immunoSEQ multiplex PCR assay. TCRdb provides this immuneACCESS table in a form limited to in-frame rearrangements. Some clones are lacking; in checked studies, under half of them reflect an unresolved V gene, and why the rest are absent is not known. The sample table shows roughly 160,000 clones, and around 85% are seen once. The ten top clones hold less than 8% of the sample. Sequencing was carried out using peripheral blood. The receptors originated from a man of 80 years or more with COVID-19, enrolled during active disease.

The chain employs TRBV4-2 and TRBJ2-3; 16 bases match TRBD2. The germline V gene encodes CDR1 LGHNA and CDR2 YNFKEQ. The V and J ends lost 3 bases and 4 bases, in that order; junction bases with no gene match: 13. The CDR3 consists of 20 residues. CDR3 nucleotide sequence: TGTGCCAGCAGCCAGGCCGGGACTAGCGGGGGGGCCGAGGGCGCAGATACGCAGTATTTT. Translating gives CASSQAGTSGGAEGADTQYF.

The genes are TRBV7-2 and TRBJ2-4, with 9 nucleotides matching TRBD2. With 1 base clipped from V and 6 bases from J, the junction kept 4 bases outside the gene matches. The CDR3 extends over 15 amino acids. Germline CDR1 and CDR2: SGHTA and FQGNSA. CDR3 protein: CASSLEGTSLNIQYF. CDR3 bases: TGTGCCAGCAGCTTAGAGGGGACTAGCCTAAACATTCAGTACTTC. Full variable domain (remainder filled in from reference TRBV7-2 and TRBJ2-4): GAGVSQSPSNKVTEKGKDVELRCDPISGHTALYWYRQSLGQGLEFLIYFQGNSAPDKSGLPSDRFSAERTGGSVSTLTIQRTQQEDSAVYLCASSLEGTSLNIQYFGAGTRLSVL.

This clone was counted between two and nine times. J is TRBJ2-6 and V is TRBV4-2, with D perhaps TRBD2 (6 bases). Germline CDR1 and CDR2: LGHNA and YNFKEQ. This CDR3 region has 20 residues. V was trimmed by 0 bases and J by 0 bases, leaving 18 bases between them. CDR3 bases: TGTGCCAGCAGCCAAGAACAGGTCGGGGGAGCGAGCTCTGGGGCCAACGTCCTGACTTTC. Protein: CASSQEQVGGASSGANVLTF.

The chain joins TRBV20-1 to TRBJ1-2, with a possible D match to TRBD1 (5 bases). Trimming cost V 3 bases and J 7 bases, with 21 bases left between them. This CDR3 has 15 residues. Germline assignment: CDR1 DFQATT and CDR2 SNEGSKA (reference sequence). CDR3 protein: CSASRVVDKSFGYTF. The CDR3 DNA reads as TGCAGTGCTAGTAGGGTAGTGGACAAATCCTTTGGCTACACCTTC.

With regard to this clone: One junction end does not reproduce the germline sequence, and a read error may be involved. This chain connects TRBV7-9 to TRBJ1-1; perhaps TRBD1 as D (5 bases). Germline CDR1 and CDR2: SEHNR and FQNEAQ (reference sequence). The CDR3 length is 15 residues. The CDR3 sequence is CASSVTTALNAEAFF. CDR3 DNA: TGTGCCAGCAGCGTGACGACAGCCTTGAACGCTGAAGCTTTCTTT.

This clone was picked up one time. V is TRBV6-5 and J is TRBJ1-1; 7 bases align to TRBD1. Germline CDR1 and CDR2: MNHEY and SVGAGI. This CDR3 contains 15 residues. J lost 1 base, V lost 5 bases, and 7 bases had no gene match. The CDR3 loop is CASSLTGLANTEAFF. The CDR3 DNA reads TGTGCCAGCAGTCTGACAGGGCTGGCGAACACTGAAGCTTTCTTT.

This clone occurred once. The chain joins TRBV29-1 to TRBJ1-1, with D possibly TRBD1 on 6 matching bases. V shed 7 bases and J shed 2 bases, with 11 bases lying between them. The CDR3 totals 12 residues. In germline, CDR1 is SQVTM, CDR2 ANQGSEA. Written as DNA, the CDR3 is TGCAGCGCTGGGACACCCAACACTGAAGCTTTCTTT. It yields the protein CSAGTPNTEAFF.

CDR3 amino acids: CASSYRGSGAGELFF. In DNA, the CDR3 is TGTGCCAGCAGTTACCGGGGTAGCGGGGCCGGGGAGCTGTTTTTT. The V gene is TRBV6-6, the J gene TRBJ2-2; 8 nucleotides match TRBD2. This CDR3 has 15 residues. The ends lost 2 bases at V and 6 bases at J; junction bases unmatched: 5. The germline gives CDR1 MNHNY, CDR2 SVGAGI (reference sequence).

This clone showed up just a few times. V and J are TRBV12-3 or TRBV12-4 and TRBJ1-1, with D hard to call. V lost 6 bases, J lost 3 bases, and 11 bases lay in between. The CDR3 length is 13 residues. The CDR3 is CASRREVDTEAFF. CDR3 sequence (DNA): TGTGCCAGCAGGAGGGAGGTCGACACTGAAGCTTTCTTT.

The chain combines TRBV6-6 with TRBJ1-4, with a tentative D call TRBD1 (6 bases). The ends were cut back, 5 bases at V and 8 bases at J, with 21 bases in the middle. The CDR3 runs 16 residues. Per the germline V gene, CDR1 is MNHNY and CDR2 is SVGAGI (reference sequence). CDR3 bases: TGTGCCAGCAGTCGACCCCCAAGGGGGGGAAAAGAAAAACTGTTTTTT. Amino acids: CASSRPPRGGKEKLFF.

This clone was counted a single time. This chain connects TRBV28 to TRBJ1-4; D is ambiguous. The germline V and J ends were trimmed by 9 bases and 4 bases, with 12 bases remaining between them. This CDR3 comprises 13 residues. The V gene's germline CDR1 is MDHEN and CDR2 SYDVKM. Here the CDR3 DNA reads TGTGCCAGTCTCCCGGGGAATAATGAAAAACTGTTTTTT. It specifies CASLPGNNEKLFF.